The 27 T cell receptor beta chains given below trace back to one sample, sequenced in a study of T cell changes during pregnancy in multiple sclerosis. The protocol was immunoSEQ multiplex PCR, while the TCRdb copy is restricted to in-frame clones and leaves out a portion. The repertoire consists of tens of thousands of clones, with just under 95% occurring once and the leading ten covering approximately 4%. This specimen was peripheral blood, taken after pregnancy. These receptors were collected from a female donor in good health, enrolled as a control in a pregnancy study.

The gene calls are TRBV6-4 and TRBJ1-2; 11 bases map to TRBD1. CDR3 length: 15 amino acids. Germline assignment: CDR1 MRHNA and CDR2 SNTAGT. After removal of 7 bases from V and 5 bases from J, the junction contained 9 bases not matched to a gene. The CDR3 protein is CASTGQGARGYGYTF. In DNA form, the CDR3 reads TGTGCCAGCACCGGACAGGGGGCTCGGGGTTATGGCTACACCTTC.

The rearrangement uses TRBV11-2 and TRBJ2-7; TRBD2 matches at 12 bases. CDR1 and CDR2 (germline): SGHAT, FQNNGV. CDR3 length: 16 amino acids. With 2 bases clipped from V and 5 bases from J, the junction kept 7 bases outside the gene matches. This chain's CDR3 is CASSLSSGGVTDEQYF. CDR3 DNA sequence: TGTGCCAGCAGCTTATCTAGCGGGGGGGTAACCGACGAGCAGTACTTC.

The chain couples TRBV27 to TRBJ1-2; D not certain. CDR1 and CDR2 (germline): MNHEY, SMNVEV (reference sequence). The CDR3 is 13 amino acids. With 5 bases removed from V and 4 bases from J, the gap between germline ends came to 11 bases. In DNA, the CDR3 is TGTGCCAGCAGTCCCCGCGGAATCTATGGCTACACCTTC. It yields the protein CASSPRGIYGYTF.

V and J are TRBV5-6 and TRBJ2-1; TRBD2 matches at 11 bases. This CDR3 comprises 17 residues. V lost 6 bases and J lost 4; bases outside the gene matches: 12. Germline V gene lookup returns CDR1 SGHDT and CDR2 YYEEEE. As DNA, the CDR3 is TGTGCCAGCACCCGAACCTTAGCGGGGGGGCCTTACAATGAGCAGTTCTTC. Protein product: CASTRTLAGGPYNEQFF. The full variable domain, with the rest looked up from reference TRBV5-6 and TRBJ2-1, is DAGVTQSPTHLIKTRGQQVTLRCSPKSGHDTVSWYQQALGQGPQFIFQYYEEEERQRGNFPDRFSGHQFPNYSSELNVNALLLGDSALYLCASTRTLAGGPYNEQFFGPGTRLTVL.

This sequence joins TRBV5-5 and TRBJ2-2; D is possibly TRBD1 (6 bases). This CDR3 is built from 15 residues. Germline-derived CDR1 and CDR2 are SGHKS and YYEKEE (reference sequence). With 1 base removed from V and 3 bases from J, the gap between germline ends came to 10 bases. In nucleotides, the CDR3 is TGTGCCAGCAGCTTGTACAGGGCGGACACCGGGGAGCTGTTTTTT. The encoded protein is CASSLYRADTGELFF.

This chain connects TRBV2 to TRBJ2-5; possible D gene TRBD1, 5 bases. The V gene's germline CDR1 is SNHLY and CDR2 FYNNEI. Deletions cut 10 bases from V and 0 bases from J, with 15 bases between. The CDR3 runs to 14 residues. CDR3 sequence: CATARGWYQETQYF. The CDR3 DNA sequence: TGTGCCACCGCAAGGGGTTGGTACCAAGAGACCCAGTACTTC.

The chain joins TRBV11-2 to TRBJ2-7; 8 nucleotides align to TRBD1. The junction had 9 bases not matched to a gene; V was cut back by 4 bases and J by 1 base. The CDR3 is 16 amino acids. The germline gives CDR1 SGHAT, CDR2 FQNNGV. CDR3 bases: TGTGCCAGCAGCTCTCCGGGGGACAGGATTTCCTACGAGCAGTACTTC. Translating gives CASSSPGDRISYEQYF.

The V and J genes are TRBV2 and TRBJ1-1; unclear D gene. The CDR3 runs 13 residues. Germline CDR1 is SNHLY and CDR2 is FYNNEI. The V gene lost 4 bases and the J gene lost 1 base, with 7 bases spanning the gap. The CDR3 DNA is TGTGCCAGCAGTGTCAATAGGAACACTGAAGCTTTCTTT. As protein: CASSVNRNTEAFF.

This clone was counted only a few times. This chain connects TRBV28 to TRBJ1-2, with D tentatively TRBD1 (6 bases). CDR1 and CDR2 (germline): MDHEN, SYDVKM. The V and J ends lost 11 bases and 2 bases respectively, with 15 bases between them. The CDR3 sequence is 13 residues long. This CDR3 reads CALRGGGNYGYTF. DNA for the CDR3: TGTGCCCTCCGAGGGGGAGGGAACTATGGCTACACCTTC.

This chain connects TRBV10-3 to TRBJ1-2, with a weak D call TRBD1 (6 bases). CDR1 ENHRY and CDR2 SYGVKD come from the germline V gene. The V gene lost 5 bases and the J gene lost 1 base, with 17 bases spanning the gap. The CDR3 totals 16 residues. The chain's CDR3 is CAISRDAGDNNYGYTF. The CDR3 DNA sequence: TGTGCCATCAGTCGAGATGCAGGGGATAATAACTATGGCTACACCTTC.

CDR3 sequence: CASSLIGRASYNEQFF. In DNA form, the CDR3 reads TGTGCCAGCAGTTTAATCGGGCGGGCTAGCTACAATGAGCAGTTCTTC. The V and J genes are TRBV28 and TRBJ2-1, with D tentatively TRBD2 (5 bases). The CDR3 length is 16 residues. From germline, CDR1 is MDHEN and CDR2 SYDVKM. Trimming left V 2 bases short and J 3 bases short, with 14 bases between.

This clone was found once. The genes are TRBV18 and TRBJ2-7, with 11 bases identical to TRBD2. CDR1 and CDR2 (germline): KGHSH, LQKENI. The CDR3 consists of 16 residues. The trim removed 5 bases at V and 0 bases at J, leaving 6 bases unmatched. CDR3 nucleotide sequence: TGTGCCAGCTCAGTCGGACTAGCGGGTTACTCCTACGAGCAGTACTTC. This translates into CASSVGLAGYSYEQYF.

V and J are TRBV6-1 and TRBJ1-1, with TRBD1 matching 9 bases. This CDR3 region has 15 residues. The ends lost 7 bases at V and 2 bases at J; junction bases unmatched: 8. Germline lookup yields CDR1 MNHNS and CDR2 SASEGT. The CDR3 region is CASNNPGQGNTEAFF. CDR3 in DNA: TGTGCCAGCAACAACCCGGGACAGGGAAACACTGAAGCTTTCTTT.

V and J are TRBV5-1 and TRBJ2-1; 10 bases align to TRBD1. CDR1 is SGHRS, CDR2 YFSETQ, per germline. The CDR3 contains 15 residues. With V trimmed by 4 bases and J by 7 bases, 8 bases remained unmatched. The CDR3 coding sequence is TGCGCCAGCAGCATACGGGACAGGGGTACTAATGAGCAGTTCTTC. It is translated as CASSIRDRGTNEQFF.

The rearrangement joins TRBV6-1 to TRBJ2-3; 10 positions match TRBD1. Germline V gene sequence: CDR1 MNHNS, CDR2 SASEGT. The CDR3 spans 13 residues. Unmatched junction bases numbered 1, after V lost 6 bases and J lost 4 bases. This CDR3 is CASRDRGSDTQYF. Here the CDR3 DNA reads TGTGCCAGCAGGGACAGGGGGTCAGATACGCAGTATTTT.

The V gene is TRBV28, the J gene TRBJ2-7; 7 bases align to TRBD1. Per the germline V gene, CDR1 is MDHEN and CDR2 is SYDVKM. The CDR3 runs to 12 residues. The junction had 2 bases not matched to a gene; V was cut back by 5 bases and J by 4 bases. CDR3 in amino acids: CASSGTVYEQYF. The DNA of the CDR3 is TGTGCCAGCAGTGGGACAGTTTACGAGCAGTACTTC.

The rearrangement links TRBV6-1 to TRBJ1-4; 11 bases align to TRBD1. The CDR3 consists of 15 residues. Germline-derived CDR1 and CDR2 are MNHNS and SASEGT. The ends lost 4 bases at V and 7 bases at J; junction bases unmatched: 5. The CDR3 sequence is CASSATGTGGEKLFF. In nucleotides, the CDR3 is TGTGCCAGCAGTGCAACCGGGACAGGGGGTGAAAAACTGTTTTTT.

The J gene is TRBJ1-4, the V gene TRBV9; D may be TRBD1 (6 bases). V shed 0 bases and J shed 4 bases, with 16 bases lying between them. The length of the CDR3 is 17 residues. CDR1 SGDLS and CDR2 YYNGEE come from the germline V gene. The CDR3 coding sequence is TGTGCCAGCAGCGTAGATTGGGAGGGGGGGAATAATGAAAAACTGTTTTTT. Translated: CASSVDWEGGNNEKLFF.

In the case of this clone: An end of the junction does not agree with germline; a read error may underlie this. CDR3 sequence: CASIEGGTGKNNEQFF. CDR3 nucleotide sequence: TGTGCCAGCATTGAAGGGGGGACAGGGAAGAACAATGAGCAGTTCTTC. V and J are TRBV2 and TRBJ2-1, with 9 bases lining up with TRBD1. The CDR3 spans 16 residues. Germline assignment: CDR1 SNHLY and CDR2 FYNNEI.

The chain couples TRBV5-1 to TRBJ2-3, with 10 bases that match TRBD2. V lost 2 bases and J lost 4; bases outside the gene matches: 4. This CDR3 is built from 15 residues. Germline values: CDR1 SGHRS, CDR2 YFSETQ. CDR3 nucleotides: TGCGCCAGCAGCTTATCAGCGGGAGGGCCAGATACGCAGTATTTT. Its protein product is CASSLSAGGPDTQYF.

This rearrangement joins TRBV27 to TRBJ1-5, with 11 bases fitting TRBD1. The CDR3 totals 14 residues. Trimming took 3 bases from V and 8 from J; bases not matched to a gene: 3. Germline V CDR1 and CDR2: MNHEY, SMNVEV (reference sequence). Written as DNA, the CDR3 is TGTGCCAGCAGTTTTGGGACAGGGGGAGAGCCCCAGCATTTT. It encodes CASSFGTGGEPQHF.

The chain combines TRBV7-2 with TRBJ2-3, with 7 bases fitting TRBD2. The CDR3 contains 15 residues. Germline loops: CDR1 SGHTA, CDR2 FQGNSA. The V gene end was trimmed by 4 bases and the J gene end by 4 bases; junction bases not matched to a gene: 8. The CDR3 coding sequence is TGTGCCAGCAGCTCCGTGACGGGGGGAGCAGATACGCAGTATTTT. It specifies CASSSVTGGADTQYF.

The chain couples TRBV5-6 to TRBJ2-3; the D gene is possibly TRBD2 (6 bases). V dropped 7 bases and J dropped 2 bases, with 11 bases sitting between them. Germline CDR1 and CDR2: SGHDT and YYEEEE. There are 13 residues in the CDR3. The DNA for the CDR3 is TGTGCCAGCGGGACTGCATCCACAGATACGCAGTATTTT. It is translated as CASGTASTDTQYF.

This chain links TRBV6-5 with TRBJ2-7, with TRBD1 matching over 9 bases. J gave up 4 bases and V 8 bases, and 12 bases lay outside the gene matches. CDR3 length: 15 residues. The germline CDR1 and CDR2 sequences are MNHEY and SVGAGI. The CDR3 reads CASGPQGAEGYEQYF. The CDR3 DNA follows: TGTGCCAGCGGCCCACAGGGGGCTGAAGGGTACGAGCAGTACTTC.

This chain joins TRBV28 and TRBJ1-4, with D uncertain. The germline V gene encodes CDR1 MDHEN and CDR2 SYDVKM. This CDR3 has 14 amino acids. The ends were cut back, 6 bases at V and 5 bases at J, with 13 bases in the middle. The CDR3 bases are TGTGCCAGCAGCCCCAACAAGAGGAATGAAAAACTGTTTTTT. Its translation: CASSPNKRNEKLFF. Full variable domain (outside the CDR3, taken from reference TRBV28 and TRBJ1-4): DVKVTQSSRYLVKRTGEKVFLECVQDMDHENMFWYRQDPGLGLRLIYFSYDVKMKEKGDIPEGYSVSREKKERFSLILESASTNQTSMYLCASSPNKRNEKLFFGSGTQLSVL.

The sample holds one count of this clone. This chain joins TRBV29-1 and TRBJ2-5, with D hard to call. The CDR3 has 11 amino acids. With 2 bases removed from V and 5 bases from J, the gap between germline ends came to 6 bases. Germline-derived CDR1 and CDR2 are SQVTM and ANQGSEA. For the CDR3, the DNA is TGCAGCGTTGAACAGTTCGAGACCCAGTACTTC. Encoded protein: CSVEQFETQYF.

The DNA of the CDR3 is TGTGCCAGCAGTTTGTTAGCGGGGGGGCGGTACGAGCAGTACTTC. Protein: CASSLLAGGRYEQYF. V and J are TRBV28 and TRBJ2-7, with 11 positions matching TRBD2. Germline V lookup: CDR1 MDHEN, CDR2 SYDVKM. The junction had 5 bases not matched to a gene; V was cut back by 3 bases and J by 4 bases. This CDR3 is 15 amino acids long.